This entry lists 15 T cell receptor beta chains sequenced from one sample in a study of cytomegalovirus exposure and HLA in healthy donors. Primers: 60 Vbeta forward and 13 Jbeta reverse. The table came from immunoSEQ multiplex PCR; TCRdb's copy has only in-frame clones and leaves some out. Of approximately 220,000 clones in the sample, less than 80% were seen once. The source material was PBMCs. Receptors were obtained from a girl aged 2 to 10 in good health and CMV-seronegative.

The V and J genes are TRBV27 and TRBJ2-6, with a weak D call TRBD1 (5 bases). Trimming took 2 bases from V and 0 from J, leaving 11 bases between them. From germline, CDR1 is MNHEY and CDR2 SMNVEV (reference sequence). The CDR3 is 17 residues long. In DNA form, the CDR3 reads TGTGCCAGCAGTTTAACGGACACGTACTCTGGGGCCAACGTCCTGACTTTC. The encoded protein is CASSLTDTYSGANVLTF.

In its sample, this clone was seen a few times. The chain couples TRBV6-5 to TRBJ2-7; 11 positions match TRBD2. CDR3 length equals 15 residues. Per germline, CDR1 MNHEY and CDR2 SVGAGI. With V trimmed by 5 bases and J by 0 bases, 3 bases remained unmatched. The CDR3 reads CASSLTSGDSYEQYF. DNA for the CDR3: TGTGCCAGCAGTCTGACTAGCGGGGACTCCTACGAGCAGTACTTC.

This chain connects TRBV5-1 to TRBJ2-1, with D possibly matching TRBD2 (6 bases). This CDR3 has 14 amino acids. Germline assignment: CDR1 SGHRS and CDR2 YFSETQ. Between the trimmed V and J ends, which lost 9 bases and 6 bases, there was a span of 19 bases. CDR3 DNA sequence: TGCGCCACCTACTCGGGGGAGAAGGCCAATGAGCAGTTCTTC. Translation: CATYSGEKANEQFF.

This clone showed up just a few times. Other DNA sequences in this sample translate to the same CDR3. The V call is TRBV5-1, the J call TRBJ2-3; D remains unclear. The V gene lost 0 bases and the J gene lost 3 bases, with 5 bases spanning the gap. This CDR3 has 13 amino acids. CDR1 and CDR2 (germline): SGHRS, YFSETQ. The CDR3 region has the DNA TGCGCCAGCAGCTTGGTCGGGACAGATACGCAGTATTTT. As protein: CASSLVGTDTQYF. Drawing the rest from reference TRBV5-1 and TRBJ2-3, the complete variable domain is KAGVTQTPRYLIKTRGQQVTLSCSPISGHRSVSWYQQTPGQGLQFLFEYFSETQRNKGNFPGRFSGRQFSNSRSEMNVSTLELGDSALYLCASSLVGTDTQYFGPGTRLTVL.

The chain recombines TRBV27 with TRBJ1-1, with D perhaps TRBD1 (6 bases). CDR3 length equals 13 residues. Germline V gives CDR1 MNHEY, CDR2 SMNVEV (reference sequence). V lost 4 bases to trimming and J lost 5 bases, with 11 bases between them. CDR3 amino acids: CASSYQGLTEAFF. The CDR3 nucleotides are TGTGCCAGCAGTTATCAGGGGCTAACTGAAGCTTTCTTT.

The V and J genes are TRBV5-4 and TRBJ1-2; 7 nucleotides align to TRBD1. Germline V gene lookup returns CDR1 SGHNT and CDR2 YYREEE (reference sequence). This CDR3 comprises 15 residues. V lost 3 bases, J lost 8 bases, and 13 bases stayed unmatched. DNA for the CDR3: TGTGCCAGCAGCTCGGACTGGACAGGATGGGAGGGCTACACCTTC. Its protein product is CASSSDWTGWEGYTF.

This chain uses TRBV4-1 with TRBJ2-7, with a weak D call TRBD1 (6 bases). V lost 3 bases and J lost 0, with 15 bases in between. Germline V gives CDR1 MGHRA, CDR2 YSYEKL. CDR3 size: 16 residues. The DNA for the CDR3 is TGCGCCAGCAGCCAGGGGGTGGGGGCGCCCTCCTACGAGCAGTACTTC. Translating gives CASSQGVGAPSYEQYF.

This chain links TRBV28 with TRBJ2-2, with TRBD1 as a possible D gene (6 bases). Germline loops: CDR1 MDHEN, CDR2 SYDVKM. V was shortened by 9 bases and J by 1 base, with 9 bases between the two germline ends. The CDR3 loop spans 13 amino acids. CDR3 nucleotides: TGTGCCAGTTGGACAGTGAACACCGGGGAGCTGTTTTTT. Translating it yields CASWTVNTGELFF.

The genes are TRBV27 and TRBJ2-5; tentative D call: TRBD1 (6 bases). The J call may be in error: the DNA end matches TRBJ2-7 better. The CDR3 loop spans 14 amino acids. Germline loops: CDR1 MNHEY, CDR2 SMNVEV (reference sequence). The CDR3 loop is CASSSGLQGYEQYF. The CDR3 DNA is TGTGCCAGCAGTTCCGGTCTCCAGGGGTACGAGCAGTACTTC.

This chain links TRBV5-1 with TRBJ2-7; 10 positions match TRBD1. This CDR3 is 14 amino acids long. Germline values: CDR1 SGHRS, CDR2 YFSETQ. V dropped 3 bases and J dropped 4; count of bases not matched to a gene: 4. The CDR3 spells CASSSTGGGYEQYF. The CDR3 nucleotides read TGCGCCAGCAGCTCGACAGGGGGCGGTTACGAGCAGTACTTC.

V gene TRBV2 combines with J gene TRBJ2-1, with 7 bases that match TRBD1. Germline V gene data show CDR1 as SNHLY and CDR2 as FYNNEI. The CDR3 extends over 17 amino acids. Unmatched junction bases numbered 15, after V lost 1 base and J lost 9 bases. CDR3 DNA sequence: TGTGCCAGCAGTGAAGTTCGCTCAGGGGATGGGGACAGTGAGCAGTTCTTC. This gives the protein CASSEVRSGDGDSEQFF.

This chain connects TRBV7-9 to TRBJ2-1; possibly TRBD2 for D (7 bases). CDR3 length: 16 residues. The germline V gene has CDR1 SEHNR and CDR2 FQNEAQ (reference sequence). Trimming shortened V by 1 base and J by 6 bases, and 16 bases separated the two germline ends. In nucleotides, the CDR3 is TGTGCCAGCAGCTTAGAGGGGGGGAAGGTGCGCAATGAGCAGTTCTTC. Amino acids: CASSLEGGKVRNEQFF.

V gene TRBV7-9 combines with J gene TRBJ2-5, with 10 bases fitting TRBD1. Germline CDR1 SEHNR, CDR2 FQNEAQ (reference sequence). J was trimmed by 2 bases and V by 1 base; bases with no gene match: 4. The CDR3 has 16 amino acids. CDR3 sequence reads: CASSLDRTGGQETQYF. The CDR3 region has the DNA TGTGCCAGCAGCTTAGATAGGACAGGGGGACAAGAGACCCAGTACTTC.

V gene TRBV29-1 combines with J gene TRBJ2-1; perhaps TRBD2 as D (5 bases). The CDR3 consists of 15 residues. Germline V gene sequence: CDR1 SQVTM, CDR2 ANQGSEA. V lost 4 bases and J 0 bases, leaving 13 bases between the germline ends. CDR3 sequence (DNA): TGCAGCGTTGGAAAGCGGCCTAGCTCCTACAATGAGCAGTTCTTC. Its translation is CSVGKRPSSYNEQFF.

This clone was detected once. CDR3 nucleotide sequence: TGCAGCGTTGACCAGTATCCACCGAACTATGGCTACACCTTC. This codes for CSVDQYPPNYGYTF. The chain recombines TRBV29-1 with TRBJ1-2; no firm D call. Germline values: CDR1 SQVTM, CDR2 ANQGSEA. The germline V and J ends were trimmed by 3 bases and 2 bases, with 13 bases remaining between them. The CDR3 loop spans 14 amino acids.